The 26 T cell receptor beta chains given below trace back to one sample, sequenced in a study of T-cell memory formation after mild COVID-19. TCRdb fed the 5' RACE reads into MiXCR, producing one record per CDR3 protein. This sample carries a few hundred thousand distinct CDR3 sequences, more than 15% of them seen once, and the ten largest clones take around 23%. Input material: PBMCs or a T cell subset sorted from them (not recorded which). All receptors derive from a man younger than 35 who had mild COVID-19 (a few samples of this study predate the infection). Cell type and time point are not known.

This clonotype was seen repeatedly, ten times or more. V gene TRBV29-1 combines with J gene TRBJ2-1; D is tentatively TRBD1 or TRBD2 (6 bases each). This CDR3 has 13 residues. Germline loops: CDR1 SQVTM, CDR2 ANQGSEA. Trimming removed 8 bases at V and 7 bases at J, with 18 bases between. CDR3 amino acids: CSSWGAGGNEQFF. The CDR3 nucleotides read TGCAGCTCTTGGGGGGCAGGTGGGAATGAGCAGTTCTTC.

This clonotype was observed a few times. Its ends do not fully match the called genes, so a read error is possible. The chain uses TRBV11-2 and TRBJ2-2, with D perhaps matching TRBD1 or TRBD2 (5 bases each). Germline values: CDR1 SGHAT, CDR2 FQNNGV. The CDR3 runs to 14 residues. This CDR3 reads CAGRLGTNTGELSF. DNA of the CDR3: TGTGCAGGACGGTTAGGGACGAACACCGGGGAGCTGTCTTTT.

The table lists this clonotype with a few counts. CDR3 DNA sequence: TGCGCCAGCGGCAGCGGGGATACGAACACTGAAGCTTTCTTT. Encoded protein: CASGSGDTNTEAFF. The chain employs TRBV5-1 and TRBJ1-1; D gene uncertain. The CDR3 runs to 14 residues. Germline CDR1 and CDR2: SGHRS and YFSETQ. Trimming removed 7 bases at V and 1 base at J, with 14 bases between.

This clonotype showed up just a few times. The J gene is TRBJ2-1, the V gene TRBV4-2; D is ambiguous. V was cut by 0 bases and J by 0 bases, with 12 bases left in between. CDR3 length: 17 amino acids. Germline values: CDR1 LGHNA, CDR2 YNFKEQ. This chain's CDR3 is CASSQDTYFPSYNEQFF. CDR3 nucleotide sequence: TGTGCCAGCAGCCAAGATACATATTTCCCCTCCTACAATGAGCAGTTCTTC.

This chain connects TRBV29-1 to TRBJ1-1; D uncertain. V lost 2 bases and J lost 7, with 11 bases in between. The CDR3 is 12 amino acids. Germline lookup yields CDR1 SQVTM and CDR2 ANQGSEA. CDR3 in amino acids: CSVEFGGFEAFF. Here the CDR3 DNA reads TGCAGCGTTGAATTCGGTGGGTTTGAAGCTTTCTTT.

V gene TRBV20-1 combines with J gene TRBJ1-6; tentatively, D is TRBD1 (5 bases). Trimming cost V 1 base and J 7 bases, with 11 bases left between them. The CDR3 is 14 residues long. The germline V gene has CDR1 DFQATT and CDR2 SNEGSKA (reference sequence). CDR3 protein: CSARVGGANSPLHF. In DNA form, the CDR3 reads TGCAGTGCTAGAGTCGGAGGGGCCAATTCACCCCTCCACTTT.

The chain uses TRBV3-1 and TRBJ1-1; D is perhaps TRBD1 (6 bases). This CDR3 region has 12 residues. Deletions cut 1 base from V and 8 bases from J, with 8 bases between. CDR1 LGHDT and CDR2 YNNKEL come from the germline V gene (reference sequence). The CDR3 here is CASSQATGEAFF. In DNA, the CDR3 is TGTGCCAGCAGCCAAGCAACAGGGGAAGCTTTCTTT.

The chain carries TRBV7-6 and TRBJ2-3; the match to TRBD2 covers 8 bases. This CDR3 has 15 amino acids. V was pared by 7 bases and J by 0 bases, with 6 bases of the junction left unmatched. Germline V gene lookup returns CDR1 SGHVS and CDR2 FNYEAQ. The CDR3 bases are TGTGCCAGCAAAAGGAGCGGGGGAAGCACAGATACGCAGTATTTT. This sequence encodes CASKRSGGSTDTQYF.

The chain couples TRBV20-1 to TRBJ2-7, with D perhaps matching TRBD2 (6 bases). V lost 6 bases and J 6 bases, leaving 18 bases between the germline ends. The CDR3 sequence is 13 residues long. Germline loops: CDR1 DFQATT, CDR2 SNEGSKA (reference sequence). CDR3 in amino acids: CSAGRSGVGEQYF. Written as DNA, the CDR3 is TGCAGTGCAGGGAGGTCGGGGGTCGGCGAGCAGTACTTC.

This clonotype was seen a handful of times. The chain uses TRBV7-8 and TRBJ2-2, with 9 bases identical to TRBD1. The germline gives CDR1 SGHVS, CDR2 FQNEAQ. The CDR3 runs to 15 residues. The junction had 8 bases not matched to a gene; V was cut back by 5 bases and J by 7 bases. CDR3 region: CASSPRDRASGELFF. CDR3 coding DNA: TGTGCCAGCAGCCCTCGGGACAGGGCGAGCGGGGAGCTGTTTTTT.

CDR3 loop: CASSYGAGNTIYF. The CDR3 nucleotides are TGTGCCAGCAGTTACGGGGCGGGAAACACCATATATTTT. The chain couples TRBV12-3 or TRBV12-4 to TRBJ1-3; D may be TRBD1 (5 bases). CDR3 size: 13 residues. Deletions cut 4 bases from V and 4 bases from J, with 8 bases between.

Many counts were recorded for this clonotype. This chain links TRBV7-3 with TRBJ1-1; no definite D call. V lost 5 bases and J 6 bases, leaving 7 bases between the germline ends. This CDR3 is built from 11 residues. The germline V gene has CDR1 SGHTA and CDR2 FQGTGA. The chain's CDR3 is CASSLGSEAFF. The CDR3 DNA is TGTGCCAGCAGCCTCGGGTCTGAAGCTTTCTTT. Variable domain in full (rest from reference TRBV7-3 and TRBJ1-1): GAGVSQTPSNKVTEKGKYVELRCDPISGHTALYWYRQSLGQGPEFLIYFQGTGAADDSGLPNDRFFAVRPEGSVSTLKIQRTERGDSAVYLCASSLGSEAFFGQGTRLTVV.

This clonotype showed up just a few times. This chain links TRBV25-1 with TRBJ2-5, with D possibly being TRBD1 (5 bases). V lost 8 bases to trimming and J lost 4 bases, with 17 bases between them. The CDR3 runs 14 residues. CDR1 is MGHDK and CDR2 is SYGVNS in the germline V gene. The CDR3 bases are TGTGCCAGCTCAAAAGAAAGGGGTGGAGAGACCCAGTACTTC. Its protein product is CASSKERGGETQYF.

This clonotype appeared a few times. This CDR3 is CASSPLAGSGYGQFF. CDR3 in DNA: TGTGCCAGCAGCCCACTAGCGGGATCGGGATATGGGCAGTTCTTC. V is TRBV6-2 or TRBV6-3 and J is TRBJ2-1, with 10 bases fitting TRBD2. The CDR3 totals 15 residues. V shed 6 bases, J shed 12 bases, and the junction held 14 bases outside the gene matches. Germline loops: CDR1 MNHEY, CDR2 SVGEGT.

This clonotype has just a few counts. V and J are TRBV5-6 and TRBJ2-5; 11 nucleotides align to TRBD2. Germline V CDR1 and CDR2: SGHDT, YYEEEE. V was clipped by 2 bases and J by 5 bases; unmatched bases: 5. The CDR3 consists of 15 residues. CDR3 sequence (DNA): TGTGCCAGCAGCTTTATAGCGGGGGGGCCTGAGACCCAGTACTTC. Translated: CASSFIAGGPETQYF. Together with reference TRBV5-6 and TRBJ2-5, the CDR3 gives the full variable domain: DAGVTQSPTHLIKTRGQQVTLRCSPKSGHDTVSWYQQALGQGPQFIFQYYEEEERQRGNFPDRFSGHQFPNYSSELNVNALLLGDSALYLCASSFIAGGPETQYFGPGTRLLVL.

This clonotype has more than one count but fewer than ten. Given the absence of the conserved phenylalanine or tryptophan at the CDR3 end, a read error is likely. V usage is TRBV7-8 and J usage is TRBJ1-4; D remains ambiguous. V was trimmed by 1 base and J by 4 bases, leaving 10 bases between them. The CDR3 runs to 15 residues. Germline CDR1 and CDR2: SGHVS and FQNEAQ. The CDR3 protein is CASSLGGVYNEKLFS. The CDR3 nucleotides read TGTGCCAGCAGCTTAGGCGGAGTTTATAATGAAAAACTGTTTTCT.

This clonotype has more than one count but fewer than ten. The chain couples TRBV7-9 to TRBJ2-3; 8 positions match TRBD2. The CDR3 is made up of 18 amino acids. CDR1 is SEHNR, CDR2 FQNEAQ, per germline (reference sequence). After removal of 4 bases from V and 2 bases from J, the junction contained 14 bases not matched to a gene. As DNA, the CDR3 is TGTGCCAGCAGCTCCGCACAACCTACTAGCGGCCACACAGATACGCAGTATTTT. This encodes CASSSAQPTSGHTDTQYF.

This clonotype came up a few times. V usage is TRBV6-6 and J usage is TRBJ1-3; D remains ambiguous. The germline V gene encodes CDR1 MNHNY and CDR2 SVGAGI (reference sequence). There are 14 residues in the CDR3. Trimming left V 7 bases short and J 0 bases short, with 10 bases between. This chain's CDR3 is CASTYQDSGNTIYF. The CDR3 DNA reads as TGTGCCAGCACCTATCAGGACTCTGGAAACACCATATATTTT.

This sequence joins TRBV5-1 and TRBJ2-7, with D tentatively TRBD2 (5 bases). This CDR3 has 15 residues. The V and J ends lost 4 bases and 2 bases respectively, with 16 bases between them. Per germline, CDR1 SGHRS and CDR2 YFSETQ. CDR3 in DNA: TGCGCCAGCAGCGGCGAGGGAGCGGCTGCCTACGAGCAGTACTTC. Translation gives CASSGEGAAAYEQYF.

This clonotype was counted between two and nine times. CDR3 amino acids: CSAQGALGQPQHF. The CDR3 DNA reads as TGCAGTGCCCAGGGGGCGCTCGGTCAGCCCCAGCATTTT. The chain is built from TRBV20-1 and TRBJ1-5, with TRBD1 matching 8 bases. J was trimmed by 6 bases and V by 6 bases; bases with no gene match: 7. CDR1 DFQATT and CDR2 SNEGSKA come from the germline V gene (reference sequence). The CDR3 is 13 amino acids.

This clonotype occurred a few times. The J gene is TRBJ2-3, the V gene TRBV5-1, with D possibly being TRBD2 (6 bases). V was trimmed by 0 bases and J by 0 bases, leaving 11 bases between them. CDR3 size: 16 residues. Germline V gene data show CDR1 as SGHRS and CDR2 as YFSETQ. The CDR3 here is CASSLANAGSTDTQYF. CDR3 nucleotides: TGCGCCAGCAGCTTGGCCAATGCGGGGAGCACAGATACGCAGTATTTT.

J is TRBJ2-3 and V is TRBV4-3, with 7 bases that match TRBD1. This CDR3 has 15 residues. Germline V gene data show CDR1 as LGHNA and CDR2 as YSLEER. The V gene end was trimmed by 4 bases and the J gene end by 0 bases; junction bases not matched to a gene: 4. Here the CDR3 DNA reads TGCGCCAGCAGCCTCCTGGACAGGAGCACAGATACGCAGTATTTT. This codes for CASSLLDRSTDTQYF.

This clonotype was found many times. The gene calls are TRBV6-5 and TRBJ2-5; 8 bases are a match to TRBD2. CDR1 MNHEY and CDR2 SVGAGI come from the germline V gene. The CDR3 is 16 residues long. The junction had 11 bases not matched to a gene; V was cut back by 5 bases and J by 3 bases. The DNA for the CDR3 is TGTGCCAGCAGTCCCGGGAGCGGGGGCATCAAAGAGACCCAGTACTTC. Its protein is CASSPGSGGIKETQYF.

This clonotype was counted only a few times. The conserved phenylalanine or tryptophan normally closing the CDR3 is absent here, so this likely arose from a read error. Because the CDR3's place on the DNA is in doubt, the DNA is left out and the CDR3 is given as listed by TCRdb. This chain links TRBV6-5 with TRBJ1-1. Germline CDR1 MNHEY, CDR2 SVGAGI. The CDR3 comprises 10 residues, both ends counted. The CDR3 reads CASTSSDGNP.

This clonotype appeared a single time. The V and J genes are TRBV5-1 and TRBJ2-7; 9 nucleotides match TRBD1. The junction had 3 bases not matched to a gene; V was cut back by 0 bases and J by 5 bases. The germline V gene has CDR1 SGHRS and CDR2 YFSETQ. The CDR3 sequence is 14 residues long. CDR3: CASSLAGTGHEQYF. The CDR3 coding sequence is TGCGCCAGCAGCTTGGCCGGGACAGGGCACGAGCAGTACTTC.

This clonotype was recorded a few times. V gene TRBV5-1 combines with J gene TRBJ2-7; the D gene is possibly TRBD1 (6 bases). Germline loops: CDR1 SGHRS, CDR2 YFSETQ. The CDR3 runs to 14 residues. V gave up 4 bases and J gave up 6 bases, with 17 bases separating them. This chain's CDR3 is CASSEQGNSGEQYF. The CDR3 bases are TGCGCCAGCAGCGAACAGGGTAATTCGGGCGAGCAGTACTTC.